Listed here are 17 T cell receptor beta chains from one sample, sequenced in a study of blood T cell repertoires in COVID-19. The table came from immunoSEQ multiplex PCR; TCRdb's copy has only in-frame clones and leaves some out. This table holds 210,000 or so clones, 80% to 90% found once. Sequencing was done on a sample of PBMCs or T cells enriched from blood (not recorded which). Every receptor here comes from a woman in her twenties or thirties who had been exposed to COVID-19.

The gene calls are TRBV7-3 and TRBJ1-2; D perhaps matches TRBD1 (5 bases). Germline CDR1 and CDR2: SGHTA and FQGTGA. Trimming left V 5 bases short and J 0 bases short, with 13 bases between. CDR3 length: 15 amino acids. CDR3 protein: CASSPGPGTNYGYTF. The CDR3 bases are TGTGCCAGCAGCCCAGGACCAGGGACTAACTATGGCTACACCTTC.

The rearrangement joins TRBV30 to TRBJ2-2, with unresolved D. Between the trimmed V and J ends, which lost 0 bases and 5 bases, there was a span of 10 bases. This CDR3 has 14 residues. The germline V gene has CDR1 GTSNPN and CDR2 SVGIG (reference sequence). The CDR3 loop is CAWSVYAVTGELFF. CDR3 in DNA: TGTGCCTGGAGTGTTTATGCAGTTACCGGGGAGCTGTTTTTT.

The CDR3 loop reads CASSLERDEQFF. The CDR3 DNA follows: TGCGCCAGCAGCTTGGAGAGGGATGAGCAGTTCTTC. The J gene is TRBJ2-1, the V gene TRBV5-1; D is perhaps TRBD2 (5 bases). This CDR3 has 12 amino acids. V lost 0 bases, J lost 8 bases, and 6 bases lay in between. The germline V gene encodes CDR1 SGHRS and CDR2 YFSETQ.

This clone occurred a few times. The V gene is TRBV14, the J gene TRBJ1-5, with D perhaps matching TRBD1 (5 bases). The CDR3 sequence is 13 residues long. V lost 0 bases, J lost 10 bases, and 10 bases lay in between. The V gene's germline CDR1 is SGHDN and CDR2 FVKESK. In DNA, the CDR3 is TGTGCCAGCAGCCAAGATCTGGACAAACCCCAGCATTTT. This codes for CASSQDLDKPQHF. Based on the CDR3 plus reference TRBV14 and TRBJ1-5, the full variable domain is EAGVTQFPSHSVIEKGQTVTLRCDPISGHDNLYWYRRVMGKEIKFLLHFVKESKQDESGMPNNRFLAERTGGTYSTLKVQPAELEDSGVYFCASSQDLDKPQHFGDGTRLSIL.

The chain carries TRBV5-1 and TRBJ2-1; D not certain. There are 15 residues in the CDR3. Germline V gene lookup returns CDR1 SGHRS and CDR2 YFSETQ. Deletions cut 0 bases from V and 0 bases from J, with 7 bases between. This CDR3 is CASSLGSGSYNEQFF. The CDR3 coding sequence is TGCGCCAGCAGCTTGGGGTCGGGCTCCTACAATGAGCAGTTCTTC.

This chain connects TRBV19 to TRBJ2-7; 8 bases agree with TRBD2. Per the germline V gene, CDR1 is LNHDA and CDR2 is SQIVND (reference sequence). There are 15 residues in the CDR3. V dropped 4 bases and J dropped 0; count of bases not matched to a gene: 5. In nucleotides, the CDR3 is TGTGCCAGTAGTAATTGGCGGGAGGCCTCCTACGAGCAGTACTTC. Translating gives CASSNWREASYEQYF.

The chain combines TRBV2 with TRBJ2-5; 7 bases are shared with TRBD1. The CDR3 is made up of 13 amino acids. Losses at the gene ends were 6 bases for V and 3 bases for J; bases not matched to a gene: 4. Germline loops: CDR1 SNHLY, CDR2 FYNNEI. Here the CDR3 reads CASSGTGEETQYF. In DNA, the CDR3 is TGTGCCAGCAGCGGCACAGGGGAAGAGACCCAGTACTTC.

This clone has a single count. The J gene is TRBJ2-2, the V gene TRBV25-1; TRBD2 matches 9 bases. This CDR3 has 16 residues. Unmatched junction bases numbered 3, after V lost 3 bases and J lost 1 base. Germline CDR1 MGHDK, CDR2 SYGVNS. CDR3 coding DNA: TGTGCCAGCAGTGACTCAGCGGGAGGGAACACCGGGGAGCTGTTTTTT. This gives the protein CASSDSAGGNTGELFF.

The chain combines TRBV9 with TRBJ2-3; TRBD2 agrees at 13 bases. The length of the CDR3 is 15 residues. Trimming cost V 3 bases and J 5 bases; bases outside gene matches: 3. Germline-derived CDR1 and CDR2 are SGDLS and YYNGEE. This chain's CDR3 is CASSAGLAGVDTQYF. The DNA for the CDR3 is TGTGCCAGCAGCGCCGGACTAGCGGGAGTAGATACGCAGTATTTT.

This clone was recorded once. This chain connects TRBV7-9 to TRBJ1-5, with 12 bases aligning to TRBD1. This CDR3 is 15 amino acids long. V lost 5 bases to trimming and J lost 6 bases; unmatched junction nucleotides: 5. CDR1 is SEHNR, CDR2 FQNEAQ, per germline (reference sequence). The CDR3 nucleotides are TGTGCCAGCAGCCCGGGACAGGGGGCCGGTCAGCCCCAGCATTTT. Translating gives CASSPGQGAGQPQHF.

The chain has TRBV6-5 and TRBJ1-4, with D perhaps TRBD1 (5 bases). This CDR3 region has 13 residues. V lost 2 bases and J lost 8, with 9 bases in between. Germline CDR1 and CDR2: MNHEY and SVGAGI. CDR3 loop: CASSYRQGEKLFF. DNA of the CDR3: TGTGCCAGCAGTTACAGGCAGGGCGAAAAACTGTTTTTT.

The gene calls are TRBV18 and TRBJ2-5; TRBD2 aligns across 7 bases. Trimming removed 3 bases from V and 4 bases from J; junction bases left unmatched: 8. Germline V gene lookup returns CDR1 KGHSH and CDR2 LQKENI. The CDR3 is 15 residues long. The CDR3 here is CASSPWEGFLETQYF. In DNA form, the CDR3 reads TGTGCCAGCTCACCCTGGGAGGGATTCTTAGAGACCCAGTACTTC.

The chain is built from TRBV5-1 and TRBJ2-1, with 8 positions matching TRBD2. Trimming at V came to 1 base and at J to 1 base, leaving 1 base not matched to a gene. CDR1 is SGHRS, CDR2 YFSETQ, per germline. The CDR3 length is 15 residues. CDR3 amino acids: CASSLTSGSYNEQFF. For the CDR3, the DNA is TGCGCCAGCAGCTTGACTAGCGGATCCTACAATGAGCAGTTCTTC. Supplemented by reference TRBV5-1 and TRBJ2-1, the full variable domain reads KAGVTQTPRYLIKTRGQQVTLSCSPISGHRSVSWYQQTPGQGLQFLFEYFSETQRNKGNFPGRFSGRQFSNSRSEMNVSTLELGDSALYLCASSLTSGSYNEQFFGPGTRLTVL.

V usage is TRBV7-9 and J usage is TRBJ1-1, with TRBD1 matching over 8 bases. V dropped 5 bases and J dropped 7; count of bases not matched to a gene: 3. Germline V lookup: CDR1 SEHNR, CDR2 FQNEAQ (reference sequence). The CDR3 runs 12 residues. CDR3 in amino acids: CASSVTGVEAFF. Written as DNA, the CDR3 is TGTGCCAGCAGCGTGACAGGGGTTGAAGCTTTCTTT.

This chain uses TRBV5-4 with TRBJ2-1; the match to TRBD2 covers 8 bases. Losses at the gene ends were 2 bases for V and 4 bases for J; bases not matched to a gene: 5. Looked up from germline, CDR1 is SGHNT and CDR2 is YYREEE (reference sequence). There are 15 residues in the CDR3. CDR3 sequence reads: CASSFPASGYNEQFF. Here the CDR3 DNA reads TGTGCCAGCAGCTTTCCAGCTAGCGGGTACAATGAGCAGTTCTTC.

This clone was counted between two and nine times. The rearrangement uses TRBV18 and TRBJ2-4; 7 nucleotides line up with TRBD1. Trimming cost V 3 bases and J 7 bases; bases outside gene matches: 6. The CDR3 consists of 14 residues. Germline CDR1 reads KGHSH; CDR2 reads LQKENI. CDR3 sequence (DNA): TGTGCCAGCTCACCCGACAGGGTGGGCAACATTCAGTACTTC. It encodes CASSPDRVGNIQYF.

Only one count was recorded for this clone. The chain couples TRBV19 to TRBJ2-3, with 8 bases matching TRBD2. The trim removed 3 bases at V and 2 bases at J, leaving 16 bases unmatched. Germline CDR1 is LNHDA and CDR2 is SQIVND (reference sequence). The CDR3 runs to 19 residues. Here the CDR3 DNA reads TGTGCCAGTAGTATTGTGGCTAGCGGGCGCTTCCCCAACACAGATACGCAGTATTTT. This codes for CASSIVASGRFPNTDTQYF. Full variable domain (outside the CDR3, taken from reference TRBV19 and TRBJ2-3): DGGITQSPKYLFRKEGQNVTLSCEQNLNHDAMYWYRQDPGQGLRLIYYSQIVNDFQKGDIAEGYSVSREKKESFPLTVTSAQKNPTAFYLCASSIVASGRFPNTDTQYFGPGTRLTVL.